This TCR beta chain was documented in a study of T cell repertoires in cytomegalovirus infection. TCRdb re-called the reads with MiXCR, one entry per CDR3 protein. The sample holds roughly 990,000 distinct CDR3 sequences; 30% to 40% are singletons and the top ten take about 14%. Remarks on this clonotype: What it binds is unknown.

After removal of 3 bases from V and 8 bases from J, the junction contained 10 bases not matched to a gene. Germline assignment: CDR1 SGHDN and CDR2 FVKESK. CDR3 length: 15 amino acids. The sequence derives from a human donor in good health (CMV status not recorded). Some clones in this sample may be carry-over from other donors' samples. Sequenced here: cultured CD8+ T cells from PBMCs, sampled from culture after CMV antigen stimulation. The chain carries TRBV14 and TRBJ2-1, with TRBD1 identical over 7 bases. The CDR3 coding sequence is TGTGCCAGCAGCCACGACAGGGTGAGAGGCGATGAGCAGTTCTTC. It specifies CASSHDRVRGDEQFF.